This TCR beta chain came from a study of Ad26.COV2.S vaccination and SARS-CoV-2 variants. Turning to the study itself: The COV1001 Ad26.COV2.S trial arm included the donor. Ad26.COV2.S was injected intramuscularly once or twice, 56 days apart.

Findings and caveats of the study: Placebo recipients had lower spike-specific TCR breadth than vaccine recipients.

This clone was seen at least ten times. No antigen is known for it. This table comes from immunoSEQ multiplex PCR, and its TCRdb copy is limited to in-frame clones, with some not included. The sample includes roughly 680,000 clones, more than 80% of them seen just once. Treatment indicated: about 20 received Ad26.COV2.S at low or high dose, single or two shots; several received placebo; per-sample allocation not given. The investigators took samples on day 63 after the first vaccine or placebo injection. Participants' vaccine, an Ad26 vector, delivered Wuhan-strain SARS-CoV-2 spike. Germline loops: CDR1 SNHLY, CDR2 FYNNEI. V lost 5 bases and J lost 7, with 12 bases in between. The CDR3 is made up of 14 amino acids.

This TCR derives from a person aged 18-60 years who received the Ad26.COV2.S COVID-19 vaccine or a placebo. This chain joins TRBV2 and TRBJ1-6; TRBD1 might be the D (6 bases). This specimen consisted of peripheral blood, obtained in a trial of Ad26.COV2.S vaccine versus placebo. The CDR3 here is CASSTQTGNSPLHF. CDR3 nucleotides: TGTGCCAGCAGTACTCAAACAGGGAATTCACCCCTCCACTTT.